This T cell receptor beta chain was captured by sequencing in a study of regulatory T cells in long-lasting Graves disease. The CDR3 has 15 residues. V lost 3 bases, J lost 3 bases, and 15 bases lay in between. Germline values: CDR1 SGHKS, CDR2 YYEKEE (reference sequence). Through Arm-PCR of CDR3 regions and iRepertoire HTBI primers, TCR beta libraries were built. Original methodology: Across samples, 62 TRBV and more than 13 TRBJ segments were found. Each CDR3 protein gets one entry after TCRdb re-called the multiplex PCR reads with MiXCR. The V and J calls here are based on TCRdb, not the publication. Of approximately 690,000 distinct CDR3 sequences in the sample, about 32% are singletons; the top ten hold roughly 40%. As to time point: persistent/refractory GD, antithyroid drugs over 5 years with positive TRAb. Extracted RNA from PBMCs served as the source of the TCR library. As collected, the peripheral blood samples measured around 9 milliliters each and went into EDTA tubes.

The sequencing here drew on peripheral blood mononuclear cells (PBMCs), taken when the disease was refractory, from a patient treated with antithyroid drugs. The J gene is TRBJ2-5, the V gene TRBV5-5; maybe TRBD2 (6 bases). This TCR came from a female donor with Graves disease. This CDR3 is CASSSRDGGKETQYF. Here the CDR3 DNA reads TGTGCCAGCAGCTCCCGGGACGGCGGGAAAGAGACCCAGTACTTC.